One TCR beta chain is described in this entry. The record originates from a study of OX40 agonist ivuxolimab in advanced cancers. As for the study in general: Every 2 weeks, patients got intravenous ivuxolimab at one of six dose levels (0.01-10 mg/kg).

Prior autoimmune disease or systemic immunosuppression barred patients. Measured with immunoSEQ multiplex PCR; TCRdb has only the in-frame clones, and not every one. The sample gives more than 65,000 clones, around 84% of which show up once; around 2.3% is in the top ten. The V gene's germline CDR1 is LGHNA and CDR2 YSLEER. The CDR3 length is 15 residues. Trimming removed 0 bases from V and 4 bases from J; junction bases left unmatched: 1. This chain joins TRBV4-3 and TRBJ1-5; TRBD1 agrees at 9 bases. The sample in question was CD4+ or CD8+ T cells sorted from blood, obtained in a trial of the OX40 agonist ivuxolimab. The clonotype was recovered from an adult with an advanced solid tumor such as melanoma, head and neck, liver or kidney cancer. The CDR3 DNA is TGCGCCAGCAGCCAAGAGACAGGGGGAAATCAGCCCCAGCATTTT. This codes for CASSQETGGNQPQHF.